The present T cell receptor (beta chain) was sequenced within a study of OX40 agonist ivuxolimab in advanced cancers. Whole-study results and caveats: Clones of CD4+ and CD8+ blood T cells grew by week 6 at doses of 0.1 to 3.0 mg/kg.

The V gene's germline CDR1 is SGDLS and CDR2 YYNGEE. The CDR3 runs to 16 residues. Trimming pared 4 bases from V and 0 bases from J, leaving 16 bases between. Sequencing was performed with immunoSEQ multiplex PCR; in TCRdb, only in-frame clones are kept and a portion is missing. Of approximately 64,000 clones listed, just under 85% are singletons. Worth noting for this clone: As yet, its antigen is unknown.

This clonotype was sampled from an adult with an advanced solid tumor such as melanoma, head and neck, liver or kidney cancer. The genes are TRBV9 and TRBJ1-1, with a weak D call TRBD1 (6 bases). Specimen: CD4+ or CD8+ T cells sorted from blood, collected in a trial of the OX40 agonist ivuxolimab. The CDR3 here is CASSPPGGGVNTEAFF. CDR3 sequence (DNA): TGTGCCAGCAGCCCCCCAGGAGGGGGTGTGAACACTGAAGCTTTCTTT.